This T cell receptor (beta chain) was profiled in a study of blood T cell repertoires in COVID-19. Clones were read by immunoSEQ multiplex PCR, and TCRdb kept only the in-frame ones, dropping some. The sample carries fewer than 200,000 clones, 80% to 85% recorded once. The CDR3 is made up of 15 amino acids. With V trimmed by 0 bases and J by 1 base, 2 bases remained unmatched. Germline CDR1 reads MNHEY; CDR2 reads SVGAGI. The sequence was obtained from a woman at least 80 years old with active or convalescent COVID-19. Sample: peripheral blood. The genes are TRBV6-5 and TRBJ1-1; the match to TRBD1 covers 7 bases. CDR3 coding DNA: TGTGCCAGCAGTTACTCGTGGGACAGGAACACTGAAGCTTTCTTT. Protein product: CASSYSWDRNTEAFF.